The 2 T cell receptor beta chains listed next were all sequenced from one sample in a study of T cell responses to AZD1222 COVID-19 vaccine (dated by TCRdb to about 2021). Receptor amplification or capture employed the immunoSEQ multiplex PCR assay. TCRdb took over this immuneACCESS table, retaining in-frame rearrangements with V and J assigned. Such tables are incomplete; in checked studies, under half of the missing clones stem from an unresolved V gene, and the remainder is unexplained. This sample comprises roughly 120,000 clones, 85% to 90% of them detected only once. About 4% of the sample is held by the ten biggest clonotypes. The time point label corresponds to: about 28 days (+/-7) after the second vaccine dose. The source was peripheral blood, collected 28 days after the second AZD1222 dose. The receptors originated from an adult who received the AZD1222 COVID-19 vaccine.

The J gene is TRBJ1-2, the V gene TRBV5-1; 9 bases match TRBD1. The CDR3 has 15 amino acids. Germline V gene lookup returns CDR1 SGHRS and CDR2 YFSETQ. Trimming took 4 bases from V and 12 from J; bases not matched to a gene: 16. The CDR3, as DNA: TGCGCCAGCAGCCCCACAGGGGGCGTCTCAAAGATCGACACCTTC. Residues: CASSPTGGVSKIDTF.

The chain combines TRBV5-5 with TRBJ1-2; D possibly corresponds to TRBD1 (5 bases). CDR1 and CDR2 (germline): SGHKS, YYEKEE (reference sequence). This CDR3 comprises 13 residues. V lost 2 bases to trimming and J lost 4 bases, with 9 bases between them. The CDR3 is CASSFETGYGYTF. CDR3 coding DNA: TGTGCCAGCAGCTTTGAAACAGGCTATGGCTACACCTTC.